Listed below are T cell receptor beta chains from one sample, sequenced in a study of long-term antiretroviral therapy in people with HIV. The repertoire was sequenced with immunoSEQ multiplex PCR; TCRdb's copy has only in-frame clones and lacks some. This table has about 28,000 clones, about four fifths appearing once. This specimen consisted of unsorted PBMCs, obtained 0.4 years after starting antiretroviral therapy. These receptors originate from a man younger than 35 with HIV. Both conserved end residues are part of each CDR3. A D gene is named only where the DNA matches it firmly. Clone size is shown for a subset of rows, as once, few, many or a class of expanded clone.

v_gene: TRBV7-9; j_gene: TRBJ2-7; abundance: -; d_gene: -; CDR3nt: TGTGCCAGCAGCCCCGCCCCGCAGGCCAGCTCCTACGAGCAGTACTTC; CDR3aa: CASSPAPQASSYEQYF
v_gene: TRBV19; j_gene: TRBJ1-2; abundance: -; d_gene: -; CDR3nt: TGTGCCAGTAAGTTTCGTCACGGCCTTGATGGCTACACCTTC; CDR3aa: CASKFRHGLDGYTF
v_gene: TRBV7-9; j_gene: TRBJ1-1; abundance: -; d_gene: -; CDR3nt: TGTGCCAGCAGCGATATTCAAGGGGCCAGGCGGAGGGGCACTGAAGCTTTCTTT; CDR3aa: CASSDIQGARRRGTEAFF
v_gene: TRBV5-4; j_gene: TRBJ1-1; abundance: -; d_gene: -; CDR3nt: TGTGCCAGCAGCTTGGCTAGGGTTATGAACACTGAAGCTTTCTTT; CDR3aa: CASSLARVMNTEAFF
v_gene: TRBV11-2; j_gene: TRBJ2-2; abundance: -; d_gene: -; CDR3nt: TGTGCCAGCAGCCCACTGGAAGCCACCGGGGAGCTGTTTTTT; CDR3aa: CASSPLEATGELFF
v_gene: TRBV11-2; j_gene: TRBJ1-1; abundance: -; d_gene: -; CDR3nt: TGTGCCAGCAGCTTAAATCTGAACACTGAAGCTTTCTTT; CDR3aa: CASSLNLNTEAFF
v_gene: TRBV6-5; j_gene: TRBJ2-1; abundance: -; d_gene: -; CDR3nt: TGTGCCAGCAGCCGAGACACATTAAGTTACAATGAGCAGTTCTTC; CDR3aa: CASSRDTLSYNEQFF
v_gene: TRBV10-1; j_gene: TRBJ1-4; abundance: once; d_gene: -; CDR3nt: TGCGCCAGCAGCAACAGGAGAGATAATGAAAAACTGTTTTTT; CDR3aa: CASSNRRDNEKLFF
v_gene: TRBV7-8; j_gene: TRBJ2-7; abundance: -; d_gene: -; CDR3nt: TGTGCCAGCAGCCCTCCGTGGGGGGACGAGCAGTACTTC; CDR3aa: CASSPPWGDEQYF
v_gene: TRBV5-6; j_gene: TRBJ2-4; abundance: -; d_gene: -; CDR3nt: TGTGCCAGCAGCTTGGATCAAGGGAAAAACATTCAGTACTTC; CDR3aa: CASSLDQGKNIQYF
v_gene: TRBV29-1; j_gene: TRBJ1-4; abundance: -; d_gene: -; CDR3nt: TGCAGCGTTGGGCAGGGAAGTGCAACTAATGAAAAACTGTTTTTT; CDR3aa: CSVGQGSATNEKLFF
v_gene: TRBV9; j_gene: TRBJ2-6; abundance: -; d_gene: -; CDR3nt: TGTGCCAGCAGCGTAAGGGACATCTTCACTTCTGGGGCCAACGTCCTGACTTTC; CDR3aa: CASSVRDIFTSGANVLTF
v_gene: TRBV6-5; j_gene: TRBJ2-2; abundance: -; d_gene: TRBD1; CDR3nt: TGTGCCAGCAGTTACAGGGGACAGGGGGCCGGGGAGCTGTTTTTT; CDR3aa: CASSYRGQGAGELFF
v_gene: TRBV7-9; j_gene: TRBJ1-1; abundance: -; d_gene: TRBD1; CDR3nt: TGTGCCAGCAGCTCGCCCAGACAGGGAGGCACTGAAGCTTTCTTT; CDR3aa: CASSSPRQGGTEAFF
v_gene: TRBV7-8; j_gene: TRBJ1-5; abundance: -; d_gene: -; CDR3nt: TGTGCCAGCAGCTTAACGAAGGGGTTCAAGCCCCAGCATTTT; CDR3aa: CASSLTKGFKPQHF
v_gene: TRBV7-2; j_gene: TRBJ2-7; abundance: -; d_gene: -; CDR3nt: TGTGCCAGCAGCTCCCCCATAGAGTTTGCGCGCCACGAGCAGTACTTC; CDR3aa: CASSSPIEFARHEQYF
v_gene: TRBV7-2; j_gene: TRBJ1-1; abundance: once; d_gene: TRBD1; CDR3nt: TGTGCCAGCAGCTTCACAAGGGGGCTGGCTGAAGCTTTCTTT; CDR3aa: CASSFTRGLAEAFF
v_gene: TRBV4-1; j_gene: TRBJ2-1; abundance: -; d_gene: TRBD1; CDR3nt: TGCGCCAGCAGCCAAGGGGACAGCCTATACAATGAGCAGTTCTTC; CDR3aa: CASSQGDSLYNEQFF
v_gene: TRBV11-3; j_gene: TRBJ2-3; abundance: -; d_gene: TRBD2; CDR3nt: TGTGCCAGCAGCTCGCGGGAGGGCGAGGCAGATACGCAGTATTTT; CDR3aa: CASSSREGEADTQYF
v_gene: TRBV7-8; j_gene: TRBJ2-1; abundance: -; d_gene: -; CDR3nt: TGTGCCAGCAGCCCTCCTGGGGCTGGCTACAATGAGCAGTTCTTC; CDR3aa: CASSPPGAGYNEQFF
v_gene: TRBV10-2; j_gene: TRBJ2-2; abundance: -; d_gene: -; CDR3nt: TGCGCCAGCACGCGACGGTCATTTGGGGAGCTGTTTTTT; CDR3aa: CASTRRSFGELFF
v_gene: TRBV10-3; j_gene: TRBJ2-1; abundance: -; d_gene: -; CDR3nt: TGTGCCATCAGTGATTGGCCCTTTTCTAGGCACAATGAGCAGTTCTTC; CDR3aa: CAISDWPFSRHNEQFF
v_gene: TRBV27; j_gene: TRBJ1-1; abundance: -; d_gene: -; CDR3nt: TGTGCCAGCAGTTTCCGACCCAACCCTGCTGAAGCTTTCTTT; CDR3aa: CASSFRPNPAEAFF
v_gene: TRBV18; j_gene: TRBJ1-1; abundance: once; d_gene: -; CDR3nt: TGTGCCAGCTCACCACCGCCGCCAGGGGTCGAAGCTTTCTTT; CDR3aa: CASSPPPPGVEAFF
v_gene: TRBV19; j_gene: TRBJ2-5; abundance: -; d_gene: TRBD2; CDR3nt: TGTGCCAGTAGTGAACTAGCGGGAGCCCAAGAGACCCAGTACTTC; CDR3aa: CASSELAGAQETQYF
v_gene: TRBV27; j_gene: TRBJ2-7; abundance: -; d_gene: -; CDR3nt: TGTGCCAGCAGTTTAGAGGTGGGCCACGAGCAGTACTTC; CDR3aa: CASSLEVGHEQYF
v_gene: TRBV5-5; j_gene: TRBJ2-1; abundance: -; d_gene: TRBD2; CDR3nt: TGTGCCAGCACCCCGGAAGGCGGGAGGGCATACAATGAGCAGTTCTTC; CDR3aa: CASTPEGGRAYNEQFF
v_gene: TRBV2; j_gene: TRBJ2-7; abundance: -; d_gene: -; CDR3nt: TGTGCCAGCAGTGAGGGAAGGAGAACCTACGAGCAGTACTTC; CDR3aa: CASSEGRRTYEQYF
v_gene: TRBV9; j_gene: TRBJ1-4; abundance: -; d_gene: -; CDR3nt: TGTGCCAGCAGCCCGGGACCTACTAATGAAAAACTGTTTTTT; CDR3aa: CASSPGPTNEKLFF
v_gene: TRBV5-1; j_gene: TRBJ2-5; abundance: -; d_gene: -; CDR3nt: TGCGCCAGCAGCTTAACCTTTATAACCGAGACCCAGTACTTC; CDR3aa: CASSLTFITETQYF
v_gene: TRBV9; j_gene: TRBJ1-5; abundance: -; d_gene: TRBD1; CDR3nt: TGTGCCAGCAGCACCGGGACAGGGGGCGGCAATCAGCCCCAGCATTTT; CDR3aa: CASSTGTGGGNQPQHF
v_gene: TRBV19; j_gene: TRBJ2-7; abundance: -; d_gene: -; CDR3nt: TGTGCCAGTAGCCCGGCCGGGAGAGGTTACGAGCAGTACTTC; CDR3aa: CASSPAGRGYEQYF
v_gene: TRBV28; j_gene: TRBJ1-4; abundance: -; d_gene: -; CDR3nt: TGTGCCAGCAGCGAGGGGGTTAGAGGGGGACTGTTTTTT; CDR3aa: CASSEGVRGGLFF
v_gene: TRBV28; j_gene: TRBJ2-7; abundance: -; d_gene: -; CDR3nt: TGTGCCAGCAGTTACCTGACCTACGAGCAGTACTTC; CDR3aa: CASSYLTYEQYF
v_gene: TRBV11-2; j_gene: TRBJ2-3; abundance: -; d_gene: TRBD1; CDR3nt: TGTGCCAGCAGCTTAGGACGACAGGGGCCAGCAGATACGCAGTATTTT; CDR3aa: CASSLGRQGPADTQYF
v_gene: TRBV10-3; j_gene: TRBJ1-1; abundance: -; d_gene: -; CDR3nt: TGTGCCATCAGTGAGTCGATGGCCATGAACACTGAAGCTTTCTTT; CDR3aa: CAISESMAMNTEAFF
v_gene: TRBV28; j_gene: TRBJ1-3; abundance: -; d_gene: -; CDR3nt: TGTGCCAGCAGTATCCTACCGGACACTGGGGCGCTTGGAAACACCATATATTTT; CDR3aa: CASSILPDTGALGNTIYF
v_gene: TRBV5-1; j_gene: TRBJ1-5; abundance: -; d_gene: -; CDR3nt: TGCGCCAGCAGCAGGGGGTTCAATCAGCCCCAGCATTTT; CDR3aa: CASSRGFNQPQHF
v_gene: TRBV7-9; j_gene: TRBJ2-4; abundance: -; d_gene: -; CDR3nt: TGTGCCAGCAATGAGGGGTTTTCGGAAAACATTCAGTACTTC; CDR3aa: CASNEGFSENIQYF
v_gene: TRBV27; j_gene: TRBJ1-6; abundance: once; d_gene: -; CDR3nt: TGTGCCAGCCGGCAGGGTAGACGTTCACCCCTCCACTTT; CDR3aa: CASRQGRRSPLHF
v_gene: TRBV5-6; j_gene: TRBJ1-6; abundance: -; d_gene: TRBD1; CDR3nt: TGTGCCAGCAGCTGGGGACAGGGGGCTAATTCACCCCTCCACTTT; CDR3aa: CASSWGQGANSPLHF
v_gene: TRBV7-9; j_gene: TRBJ2-7; abundance: -; d_gene: -; CDR3nt: TGTGCCAGCAGCTTAGAAGGGTACGGTTACGAGCAGTACTTC; CDR3aa: CASSLEGYGYEQYF
v_gene: TRBV6-4; j_gene: TRBJ2-2; abundance: -; d_gene: -; CDR3nt: TGTGCCAGCAGTGAAGGGGCCCTGAACACCGGGGAGCTGTTTTTT; CDR3aa: CASSEGALNTGELFF
v_gene: TRBV5-6; j_gene: TRBJ1-5; abundance: -; d_gene: TRBD1; CDR3nt: TGTGCCAGCAGCTTTGGGACAGGGGAGAGCAATCAGCCCCAGCATTTT; CDR3aa: CASSFGTGESNQPQHF
v_gene: TRBV7-3; j_gene: TRBJ1-1; abundance: -; d_gene: -; CDR3nt: TGTGCCAGCAGCTCCGGCCTCTTGGGGAACACTGAAGCTTTCTTT; CDR3aa: CASSSGLLGNTEAFF
v_gene: TRBV4-1; j_gene: TRBJ2-6; abundance: -; d_gene: -; CDR3nt: TGCGCCAGCAGCCCAACGGAGAGTTCGTTCGGGGCCAACGTCCTGACTTTC; CDR3aa: CASSPTESSFGANVLTF
v_gene: TRBV12-5; j_gene: TRBJ1-3; abundance: -; d_gene: -; CDR3nt: TGTGCTAGTGAAGAGGGGTCCGGAAACACCATATATTTT; CDR3aa: CASEEGSGNTIYF
v_gene: TRBV15; j_gene: TRBJ2-5; abundance: -; d_gene: -; CDR3nt: TGTGCCACCAGCAGAGGGGAATCCTATCAAGAGACCCAGTACTTC; CDR3aa: CATSRGESYQETQYF
v_gene: TRBV18; j_gene: TRBJ2-1; abundance: -; d_gene: -; CDR3nt: TGTGCCAGCTCACCACCGTCACGAGGGGCAATCAATGAGCAGTTCTTC; CDR3aa: CASSPPSRGAINEQFF
v_gene: TRBV7-2; j_gene: TRBJ1-4; abundance: -; d_gene: -; CDR3nt: TGTGCCAGCAGCCTCAACTCACGGGACGTGTTTTTT; CDR3aa: CASSLNSRDVFF
v_gene: TRBV19; j_gene: TRBJ2-1; abundance: -; d_gene: TRBD2; CDR3nt: TGTGCCAGTAGTATTAGACTAGCGGGAGCGAAAATTGAGCAGTTCTTC; CDR3aa: CASSIRLAGAKIEQFF
v_gene: TRBV11-2; j_gene: TRBJ2-3; abundance: -; d_gene: TRBD2; CDR3nt: TGTGCCAGCAGCTCTGAACTAGCGGCCCATAGCACAGATACGCAGTATTTT; CDR3aa: CASSSELAAHSTDTQYF
v_gene: TRBV19; j_gene: TRBJ1-5; abundance: -; d_gene: -; CDR3nt: TGTGCCAGTAGTGTAGGGGGGTCCGGGGGCAATCAGCCCCAGCATTTT; CDR3aa: CASSVGGSGGNQPQHF
v_gene: TRBV27; j_gene: TRBJ1-4; abundance: -; d_gene: -; CDR3nt: TGTGCCAGCAGTTTATCGAGCAGGGGCTCAGGAGTTAATGAAAAACTGTTTTTT; CDR3aa: CASSLSSRGSGVNEKLFF
v_gene: TRBV28; j_gene: TRBJ2-7; abundance: -; d_gene: -; CDR3nt: TGTGCCAGCCGTTACCCGGGCCCCAACGAGCAGTACTTC; CDR3aa: CASRYPGPNEQYF
v_gene: TRBV6-5; j_gene: TRBJ2-2; abundance: -; d_gene: -; CDR3nt: TGTGCCAGCAGTTCACCTGACGAAGTAAACACCGGGGAGCTGTTTTTT; CDR3aa: CASSSPDEVNTGELFF
v_gene: TRBV7-6; j_gene: TRBJ2-7; abundance: -; d_gene: -; CDR3nt: TGTGCCAGCAGTTTCCGGGACGGCTCCTACGAGCAGTACTTC; CDR3aa: CASSFRDGSYEQYF
v_gene: TRBV7-9; j_gene: TRBJ1-2; abundance: -; d_gene: -; CDR3nt: TGTGCCAGCAGCGCGGAAAATGGCTACACCTTC; CDR3aa: CASSAENGYTF
v_gene: TRBV9; j_gene: TRBJ2-7; abundance: -; d_gene: TRBD1; CDR3nt: TGTGCCAGCAGCGCTGGACAGGGATTCTACGAGCAGTACTTC; CDR3aa: CASSAGQGFYEQYF
v_gene: TRBV11-1; j_gene: TRBJ2-7; abundance: -; d_gene: TRBD1; CDR3nt: TGTGCCAGCAGCTACGGACAGGGGAGCAACGAGCAGTACTTC; CDR3aa: CASSYGQGSNEQYF